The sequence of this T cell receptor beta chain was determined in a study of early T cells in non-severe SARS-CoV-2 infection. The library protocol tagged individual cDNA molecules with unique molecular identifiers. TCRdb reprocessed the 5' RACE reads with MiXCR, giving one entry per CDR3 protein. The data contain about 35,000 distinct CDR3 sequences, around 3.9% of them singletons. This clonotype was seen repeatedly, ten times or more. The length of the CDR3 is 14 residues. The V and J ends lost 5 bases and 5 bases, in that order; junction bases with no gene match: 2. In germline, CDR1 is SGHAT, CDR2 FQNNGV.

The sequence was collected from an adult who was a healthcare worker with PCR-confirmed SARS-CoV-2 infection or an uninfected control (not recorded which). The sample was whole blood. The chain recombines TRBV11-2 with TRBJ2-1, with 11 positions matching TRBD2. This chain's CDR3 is CASSLGLADNEQFF. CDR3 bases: TGTGCCAGCAGCCTGGGACTAGCGGACAATGAGCAGTTCTTC.